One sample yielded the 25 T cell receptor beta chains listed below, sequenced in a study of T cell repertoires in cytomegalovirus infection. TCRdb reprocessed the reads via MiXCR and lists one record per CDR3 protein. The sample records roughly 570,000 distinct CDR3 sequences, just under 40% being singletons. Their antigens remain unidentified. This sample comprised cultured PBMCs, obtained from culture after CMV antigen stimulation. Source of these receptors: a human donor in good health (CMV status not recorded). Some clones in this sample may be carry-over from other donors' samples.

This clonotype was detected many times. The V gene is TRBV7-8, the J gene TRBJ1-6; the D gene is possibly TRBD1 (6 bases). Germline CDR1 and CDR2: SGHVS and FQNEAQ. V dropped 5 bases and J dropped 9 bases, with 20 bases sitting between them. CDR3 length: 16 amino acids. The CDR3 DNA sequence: TGTGCCAGCAGCCCCATCCTAGGCAGGGGTACTTCACCCCTCCACTTT. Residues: CASSPILGRGTSPLHF.

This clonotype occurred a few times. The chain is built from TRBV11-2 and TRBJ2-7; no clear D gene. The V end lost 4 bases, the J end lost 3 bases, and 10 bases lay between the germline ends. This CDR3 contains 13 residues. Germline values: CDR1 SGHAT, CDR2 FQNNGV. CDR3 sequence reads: CASSSAGLYEQYF. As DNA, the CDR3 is TGTGCCAGCAGCTCCGCCGGGCTCTACGAGCAGTACTTC. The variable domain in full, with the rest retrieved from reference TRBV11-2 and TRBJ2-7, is EAGVAQSPRYKIIEKRQSVAFWCNPISGHATLYWYQQILGQGPKLLIQFQNNGVVDDSQLPKDRFSAERLKGVDSTLKIQPAKLEDSAVYLCASSSAGLYEQYFGPGTRLTVT.

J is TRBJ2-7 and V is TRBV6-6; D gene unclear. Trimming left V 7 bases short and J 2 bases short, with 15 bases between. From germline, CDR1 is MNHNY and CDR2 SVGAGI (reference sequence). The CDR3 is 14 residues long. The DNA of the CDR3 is TGTGCCAGCACCGGTCTCAGCGAGACCTACGAGCAGTACTTC. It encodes CASTGLSETYEQYF.

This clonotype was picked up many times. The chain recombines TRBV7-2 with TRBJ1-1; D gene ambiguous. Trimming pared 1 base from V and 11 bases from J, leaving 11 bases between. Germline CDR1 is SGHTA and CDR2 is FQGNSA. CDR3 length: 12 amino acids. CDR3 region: CASSLEGFGAFF. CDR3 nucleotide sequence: TGTGCCAGCAGCTTAGAAGGGTTTGGGGCTTTCTTT.

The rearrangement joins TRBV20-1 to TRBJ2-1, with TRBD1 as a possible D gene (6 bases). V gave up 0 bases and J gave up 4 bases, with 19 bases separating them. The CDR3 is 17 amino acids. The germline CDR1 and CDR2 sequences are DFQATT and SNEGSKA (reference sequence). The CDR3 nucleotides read TGCAGTGCTAGAGATCACTATGTGGGGGCCCGGTACAATGAGCAGTTCTTC. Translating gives CSARDHYVGARYNEQFF.

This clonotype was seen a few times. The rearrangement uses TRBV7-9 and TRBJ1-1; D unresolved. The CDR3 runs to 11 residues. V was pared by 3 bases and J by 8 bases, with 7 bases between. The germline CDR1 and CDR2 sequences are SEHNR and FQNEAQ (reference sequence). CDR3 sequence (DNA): TGTGCCAGCAGCTTGACGGCCGAAGCTTTCTTT. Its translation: CASSLTAEAFF.

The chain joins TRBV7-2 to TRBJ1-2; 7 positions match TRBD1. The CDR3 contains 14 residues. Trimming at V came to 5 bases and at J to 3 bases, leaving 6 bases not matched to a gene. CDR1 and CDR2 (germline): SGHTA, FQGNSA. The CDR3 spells CASSPVQGDYGYTF. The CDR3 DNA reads TGTGCCAGCAGCCCAGTTCAGGGGGACTATGGCTACACCTTC.

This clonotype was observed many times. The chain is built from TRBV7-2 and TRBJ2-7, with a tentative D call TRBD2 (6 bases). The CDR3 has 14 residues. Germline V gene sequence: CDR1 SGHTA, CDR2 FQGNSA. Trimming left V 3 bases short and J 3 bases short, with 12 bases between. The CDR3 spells CASSLRLGFYEQYF. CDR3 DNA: TGTGCCAGCAGCTTGAGACTAGGATTCTACGAGCAGTACTTC.

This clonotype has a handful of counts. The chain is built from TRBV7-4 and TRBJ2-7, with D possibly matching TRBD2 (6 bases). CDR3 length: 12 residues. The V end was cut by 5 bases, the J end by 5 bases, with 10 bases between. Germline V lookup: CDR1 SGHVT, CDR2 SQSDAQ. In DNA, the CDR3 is TGTGCCAGCAGCCCGCGGGGCGACGAGCAGTACTTC. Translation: CASSPRGDEQYF.

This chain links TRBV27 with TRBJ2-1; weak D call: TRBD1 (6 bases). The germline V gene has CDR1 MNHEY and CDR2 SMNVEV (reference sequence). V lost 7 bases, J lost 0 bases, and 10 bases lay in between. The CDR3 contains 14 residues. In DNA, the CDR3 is TGTGCCAGCACTACAGGGAGCTCCTACAATGAGCAGTTCTTC. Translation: CASTTGSSYNEQFF.

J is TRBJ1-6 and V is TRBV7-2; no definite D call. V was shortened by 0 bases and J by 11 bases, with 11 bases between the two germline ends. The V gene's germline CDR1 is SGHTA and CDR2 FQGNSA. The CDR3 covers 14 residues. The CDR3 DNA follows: TGTGCCAGCAGCTTAGCGGGTACGGACCCACCCCTCCACTTT. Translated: CASSLAGTDPPLHF.

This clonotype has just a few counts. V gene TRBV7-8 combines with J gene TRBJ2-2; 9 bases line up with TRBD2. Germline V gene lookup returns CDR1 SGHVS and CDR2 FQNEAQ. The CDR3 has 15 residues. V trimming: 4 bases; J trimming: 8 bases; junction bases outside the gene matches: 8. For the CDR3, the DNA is TGTGCCAGCAGCTCGACTAGCGGAGATGTTGGGGAGCTGTTTTTT. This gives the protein CASSSTSGDVGELFF.

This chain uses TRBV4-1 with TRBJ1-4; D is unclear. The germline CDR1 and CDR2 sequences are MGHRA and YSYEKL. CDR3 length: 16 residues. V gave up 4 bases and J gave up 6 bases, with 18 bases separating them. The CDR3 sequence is CASSLSPPSSDEKLFF. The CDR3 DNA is TGCGCCAGCAGCCTATCCCCACCCTCGTCGGATGAAAAACTGTTTTTT.

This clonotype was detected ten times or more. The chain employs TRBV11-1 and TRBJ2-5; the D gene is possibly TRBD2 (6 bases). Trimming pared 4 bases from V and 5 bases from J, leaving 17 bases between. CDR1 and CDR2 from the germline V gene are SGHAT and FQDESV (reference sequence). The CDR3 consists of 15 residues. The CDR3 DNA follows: TGTGCCAGCAGCTGGTCGCCGGGGGAAGGGGAGACCCAGTACTTC. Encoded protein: CASSWSPGEGETQYF.

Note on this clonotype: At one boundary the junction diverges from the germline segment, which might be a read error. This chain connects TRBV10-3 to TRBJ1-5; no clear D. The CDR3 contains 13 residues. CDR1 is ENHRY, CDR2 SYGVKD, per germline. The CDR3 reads CAIREGGEQPQHF. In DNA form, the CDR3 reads TGTGCCATCCGTGAGGGCGGGGAGCAGCCCCAGCATTTT.

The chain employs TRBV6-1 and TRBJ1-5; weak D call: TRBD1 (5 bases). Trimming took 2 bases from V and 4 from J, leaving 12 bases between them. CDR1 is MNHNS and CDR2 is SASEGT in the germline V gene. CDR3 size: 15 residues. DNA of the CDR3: TGTGCCAGCAGTGAAAACGGACATTGGAATCAGCCCCAGCATTTT. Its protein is CASSENGHWNQPQHF.

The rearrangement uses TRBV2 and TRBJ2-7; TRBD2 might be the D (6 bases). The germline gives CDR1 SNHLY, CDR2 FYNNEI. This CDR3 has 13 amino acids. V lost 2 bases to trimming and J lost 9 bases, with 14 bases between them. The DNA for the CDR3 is TGTGCCAGCAGTGAAAAGGGGACTCTAGGGCAGTACTTC. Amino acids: CASSEKGTLGQYF. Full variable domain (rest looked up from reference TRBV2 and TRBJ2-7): EPEVTQTPSHQVTQMGQEVILRCVPISNHLYFYWYRQILGQKVEFLVSFYNNEISEKSEIFDDQFSVERPDGSNFTLKIRSTKLEDSAMYFCASSEKGTLGQYFGPGTRLTVT.

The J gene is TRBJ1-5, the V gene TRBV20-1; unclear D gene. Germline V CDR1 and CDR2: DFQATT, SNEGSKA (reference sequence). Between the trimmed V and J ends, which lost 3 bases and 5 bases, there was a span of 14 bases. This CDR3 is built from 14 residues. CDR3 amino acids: CSASYDSRDQPQHF. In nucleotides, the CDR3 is TGCAGTGCTAGCTATGATTCAAGGGATCAGCCCCAGCATTTT.

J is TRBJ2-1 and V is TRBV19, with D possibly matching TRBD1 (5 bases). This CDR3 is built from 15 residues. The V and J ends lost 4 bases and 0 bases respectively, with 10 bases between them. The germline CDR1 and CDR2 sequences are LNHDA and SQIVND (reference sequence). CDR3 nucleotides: TGTGCCAGTAGTAGAAGGGGAAACTCCTACAATGAGCAGTTCTTC. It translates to CASSRRGNSYNEQFF. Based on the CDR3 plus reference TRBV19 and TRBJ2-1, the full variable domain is DGGITQSPKYLFRKEGQNVTLSCEQNLNHDAMYWYRQDPGQGLRLIYYSQIVNDFQKGDIAEGYSVSREKKESFPLTVTSAQKNPTAFYLCASSRRGNSYNEQFFGPGTRLTVL.

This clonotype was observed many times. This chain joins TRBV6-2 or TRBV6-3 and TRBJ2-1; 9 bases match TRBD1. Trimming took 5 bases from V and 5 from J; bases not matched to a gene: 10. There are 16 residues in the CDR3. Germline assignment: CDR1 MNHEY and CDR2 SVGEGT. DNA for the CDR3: TGTGCCAGCAGTCAAACGGGACAGGGACCAAACAATGAGCAGTTCTTC. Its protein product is CASSQTGQGPNNEQFF.

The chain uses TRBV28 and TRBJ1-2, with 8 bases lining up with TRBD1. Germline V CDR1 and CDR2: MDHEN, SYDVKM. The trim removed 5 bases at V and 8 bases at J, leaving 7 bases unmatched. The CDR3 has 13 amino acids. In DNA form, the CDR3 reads TGTGCCAGCAGTGTCGACAGGGGCCACGGCTACACCTTC. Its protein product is CASSVDRGHGYTF.

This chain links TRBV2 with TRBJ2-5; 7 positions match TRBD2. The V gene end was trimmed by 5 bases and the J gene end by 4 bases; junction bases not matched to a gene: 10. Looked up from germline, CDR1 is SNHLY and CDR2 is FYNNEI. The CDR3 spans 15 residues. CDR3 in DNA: TGTGCCAGCAGTCTCAATAGCGGGTCTGGAGAGACCCAGTACTTC. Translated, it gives CASSLNSGSGETQYF.

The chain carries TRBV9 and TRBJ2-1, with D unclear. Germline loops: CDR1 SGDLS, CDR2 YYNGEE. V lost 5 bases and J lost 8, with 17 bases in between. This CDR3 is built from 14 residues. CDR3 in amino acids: CASRGGPPHDEQFF. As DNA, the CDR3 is TGTGCCAGCAGGGGCGGTCCCCCCCATGATGAGCAGTTCTTC.

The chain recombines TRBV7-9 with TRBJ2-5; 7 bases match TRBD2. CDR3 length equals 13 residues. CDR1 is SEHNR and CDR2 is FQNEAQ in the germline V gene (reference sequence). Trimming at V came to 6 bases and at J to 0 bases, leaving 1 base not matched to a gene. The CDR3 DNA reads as TGTGCCAGCAGTGGGGGGGACCAAGAGACCCAGTACTTC. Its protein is CASSGGDQETQYF.

CDR3 nucleotide sequence: TGTGCCAGCAGCTTAGTCGGAACTAGCGGGAGTGGGACCAAAAACATTCAGTACTTC. Its translation is CASSLVGTSGSGTKNIQYF. The chain links TRBV7-9 to TRBJ2-4; 11 bases are a match to TRBD2. CDR1 is SEHNR, CDR2 FQNEAQ, per germline (reference sequence). Trimming removed 1 base from V and 2 bases from J; junction bases left unmatched: 10. The CDR3 is 19 amino acids.